The 4 T cell receptor beta chains presented below share a single source sample, sequenced in a study of post-analysis software for immune sequencing data. Every TCR beta cDNA library bore unique molecular identifiers. TCRdb reprocessed the PCR reads via MiXCR and lists one record per CDR3 protein. The sample carries some 700,000 distinct CDR3 sequences, 55% to 70% recorded once. Whole-study findings and limits: Relative to controls, patients had five TRBV segments at higher frequency, with TRBV5-6, TRBV5-1 and TRBV20-1 among these.

No cognate antigen is known for these TCRs. Source material: blood. The receptors come from a girl aged 2-10 years with multiple sclerosis.

The CDR3 DNA reads as TGCAGTGCTCCGGGGACCTCTAACTATGGCTACACCTTC. Translated, it gives CSAPGTSNYGYTF. The chain links TRBV20-1 to TRBJ1-2, with D perhaps TRBD1 (5 bases). Germline CDR1 DFQATT, CDR2 SNEGSKA (reference sequence). The germline V and J ends were trimmed by 5 bases and 0 bases, with 10 bases remaining between them. The CDR3 covers 13 residues.

The chain carries TRBV12-3 or TRBV12-4 and TRBJ2-6; the match to TRBD1 covers 8 bases. The junction had 11 bases not matched to a gene; V was cut back by 2 bases and J by 2 bases. The CDR3 has 19 residues. For the CDR3, the DNA is TGTGCCAGCAGTTTAAGACCCCAGGGGGCGGCAGCTGGGGCCAACGTCCTGACTTTC. Translated, it gives CASSLRPQGAAAGANVLTF.

With regard to this clonotype: At one end, the junction sequence differs from germline, possibly due to a read error. V gene TRBV12-3 or TRBV12-4 combines with J gene TRBJ2-1, with TRBD2 matching over 15 bases. The CDR3 is 18 residues long. The DNA for the CDR3 is TGTGCAACCACTCCGGGACTAGCGGGGGGCTTAGCCTACAATGAACAGTTCTTC. This gives the protein CATTPGLAGGLAYNEQFF.

This clonotype was detected a few times. V is TRBV5-1 and J is TRBJ2-1; 8 nucleotides align to TRBD1. Unmatched junction bases numbered 6, after V lost 4 bases and J lost 3 bases. This CDR3 region has 15 residues. Germline V gene data show CDR1 as SGHRS and CDR2 as YFSETQ. The CDR3 DNA is TGCGCCAGCAGCCAAACAGGGGGTCTCTACAATGAGCAGTTCTTC. It encodes CASSQTGGLYNEQFF.